These 10 T cell receptor beta chains came from one sample sequenced in a study of T cells expressing NK-cell markers. TCRdb reworked the 5' RACE reads into one entry per CDR3 protein, no DNA. The sample table sets out 500,000 to 700,000 distinct CDR3 sequences. Sequencing was performed on blood T cells: a sorted CD56 or NKG2C T cell subset, CD4+ or CD8+ T cells, or bulk PBMC T cells (not recorded which). The origin of the receptors is a man aged 18 to 30 in good health.

This sequence joins TRBV29-1 and TRBJ2-7; with no DNA, the TCRdb D assignment of TRBD2 cannot be verified. Germline lookup yields CDR1 SQVTM and CDR2 ANQGSEA. This CDR3 is built from 13 residues. The CDR3 loop is CSVEDVPPAEQYF.

This chain joins TRBV30 and TRBJ2-1; absent DNA, TCRdb's TRBD2 call cannot be checked. CDR1 and CDR2 from the germline V gene are GTSNPN and SVGIG (reference sequence). The CDR3 consists of 12 residues. This CDR3 is CAWSDPRYEQFF.

The chain has TRBV6-1 and TRBJ2-7; TCRdb calls TRBD2, which cannot be checked without DNA. The germline V gene has CDR1 MNHNS and CDR2 SASEGT. The CDR3 totals 11 residues. CDR3 in amino acids: CALAGDYEQYF.

The chain has TRBV7-2 and TRBJ2-1. Germline loops: CDR1 SGHTA, CDR2 FQGNSA. The CDR3 totals 13 residues. The CDR3 loop reads CASSLGSDNEQFF.

The V call is TRBV20-1, the J call TRBJ2-1; the D call of TRBD1 rests on TCRdb alone, since no DNA is present to check it. CDR3 length equals 17 residues. Germline loops: CDR1 DFQATT, CDR2 SNEGSKA (reference sequence). The CDR3 here is CSARDLGTAGGYNEQFF.

The chain recombines TRBV5-4 with TRBJ2-3. Germline loops: CDR1 SGHNT, CDR2 YYREEE (reference sequence). The CDR3 runs to 14 residues. CDR3 sequence reads: CASSPQDNTDTQYF.

The chain's CDR3 is CATSRDPGSYTGELFF. This rearrangement joins TRBV15 to TRBJ2-2; checking the TCRdb D call of TRBD1 is not possible without DNA. The CDR3 has 16 residues. From germline, CDR1 is LNHNV and CDR2 YYDKDF (reference sequence).

The chain uses TRBV27 and TRBJ2-1; TCRdb's D call of TRBD2 is untestable without DNA. Germline V gene lookup returns CDR1 MNHEY and CDR2 SMNVEV (reference sequence). The CDR3 runs to 14 residues. The CDR3: CASRLAGVYNEQFF.

The V gene is TRBV24-1, the J gene TRBJ2-1; TCRdb lists TRBD1, though no DNA is available to test this call. The CDR3 has 14 residues. Germline loops: CDR1 KGHDR, CDR2 SFDVKD. The CDR3 reads CATSPWGGANEQFF.

The gene calls are TRBV4-3 and TRBJ2-1; TCRdb names TRBD1, which stays unverified in the absence of DNA. The germline V gene encodes CDR1 LGHNA and CDR2 YSLEER. The CDR3 has 15 amino acids. CDR3 loop: CASSQEPAVGDEQFF.